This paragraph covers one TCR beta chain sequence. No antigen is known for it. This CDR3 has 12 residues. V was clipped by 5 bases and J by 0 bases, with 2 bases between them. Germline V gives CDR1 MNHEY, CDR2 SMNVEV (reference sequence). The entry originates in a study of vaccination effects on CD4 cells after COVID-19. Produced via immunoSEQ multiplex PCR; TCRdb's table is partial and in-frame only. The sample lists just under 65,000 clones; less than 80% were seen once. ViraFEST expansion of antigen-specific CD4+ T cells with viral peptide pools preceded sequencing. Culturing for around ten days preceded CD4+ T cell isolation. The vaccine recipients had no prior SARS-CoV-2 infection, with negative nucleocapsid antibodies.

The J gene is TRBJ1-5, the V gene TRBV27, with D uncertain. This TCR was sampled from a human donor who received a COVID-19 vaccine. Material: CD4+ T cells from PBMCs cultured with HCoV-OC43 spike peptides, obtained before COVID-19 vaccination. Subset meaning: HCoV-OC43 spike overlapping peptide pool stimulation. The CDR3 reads CASSGSNQPQHF. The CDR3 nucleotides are TGTGCCAGCAGTGGTAGCAATCAGCCCCAGCATTTT.